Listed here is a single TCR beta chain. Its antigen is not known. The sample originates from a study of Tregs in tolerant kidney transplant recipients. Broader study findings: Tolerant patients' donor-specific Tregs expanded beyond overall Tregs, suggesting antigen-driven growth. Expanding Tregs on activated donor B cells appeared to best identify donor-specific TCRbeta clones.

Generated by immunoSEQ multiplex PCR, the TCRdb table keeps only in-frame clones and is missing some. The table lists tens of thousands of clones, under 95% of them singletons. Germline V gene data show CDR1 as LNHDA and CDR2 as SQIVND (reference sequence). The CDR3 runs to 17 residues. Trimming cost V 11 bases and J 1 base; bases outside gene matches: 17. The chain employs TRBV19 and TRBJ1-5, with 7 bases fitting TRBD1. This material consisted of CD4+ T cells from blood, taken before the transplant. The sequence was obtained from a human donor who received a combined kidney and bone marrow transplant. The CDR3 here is CASSRARGKGSNQPQHF. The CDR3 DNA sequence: TGTGCCTCAAGTAGGGCCAGGGGGAAGGGGAGCAATCAGCCCCAGCATTTT.